This T cell receptor (beta chain) was recorded in a study of shared clonotypes between healthy human individuals. At a deep level, the assay was run. Sequencing used immunoSEQ multiplex PCR; TCRdb keeps in-frame clones, though not all of them. The sample holds hundreds of thousands of clones, roughly 77% seen once. This sequence originates from a woman aged 40 to 49 in good health. Some clones in this sample may be carry-over from other donors' samples. The sequencing sample was made of PBMCs.

The CDR3, as DNA: TGTGCCAGCAGCTCACCGGGACTTGGCAGGGGGCGAGAGACCCAGTACTTC. This codes for CASSSPGLGRGRETQYF. The chain uses TRBV5-4 and TRBJ2-5, with TRBD1 matching 8 bases. V lost 3 bases, J lost 4 bases, and 14 bases stayed unmatched. This CDR3 spans 17 amino acids. Looked up from germline, CDR1 is SGHNT and CDR2 is YYREEE (reference sequence).